The 18 T cell receptor beta chains reported below all come from one sample, sequenced in a study of T cell responses to AZD1222 COVID-19 vaccine. The protocol was immunoSEQ multiplex PCR, while the TCRdb copy is restricted to in-frame clones and leaves out a portion. The repertoire includes roughly 100,000 clones, roughly 89% of them detected once, and 35% to 50% sits in the top ten. The input for sequencing was peripheral blood, taken 28 days after the second AZD1222 dose. These receptors originate from an adult who received the AZD1222 COVID-19 vaccine.

This chain's CDR3 is CASRKGLAGIYEQYF. CDR3 in DNA: TGCGCCAGCAGGAAGGGACTAGCGGGAATCTACGAGCAGTACTTC. V gene TRBV5-1 combines with J gene TRBJ2-7, with TRBD2 matching 13 bases. The CDR3 length is 15 residues. CDR1 and CDR2 from the germline V gene are SGHRS and YFSETQ. Trimming at V came to 5 bases and at J to 3 bases, leaving 5 bases not matched to a gene.

The J gene is TRBJ2-6, the V gene TRBV28; 7 bases are a match to TRBD1. Germline CDR1 is MDHEN and CDR2 is SYDVKM. V shed 4 bases, J shed 4 bases, and the junction held 4 bases outside the gene matches. CDR3 length equals 15 residues. As DNA, the CDR3 is TGTGCCAGCAGTTCTACAGGGGTAGGGGCCAACGTCCTGACTTTC. Residues: CASSSTGVGANVLTF.

The rearrangement uses TRBV19 and TRBJ2-2; 16 bases are shared with TRBD2. The germline V gene encodes CDR1 LNHDA and CDR2 SQIVND (reference sequence). The CDR3 loop spans 17 amino acids. The V segment lost 6 bases and the J segment 4 bases; nucleotides outside the gene matches: 5. CDR3 residues: CASRMGLAGGGTGELFF. As DNA, the CDR3 is TGTGCCAGTAGGATGGGACTAGCGGGAGGGGGCACCGGGGAGCTGTTTTTT.

The V and J genes are TRBV7-9 and TRBJ2-1; TRBD1 might be the D (5 bases). V dropped 7 bases and J dropped 2 bases, with 15 bases sitting between them. Germline loops: CDR1 SEHNR, CDR2 FQNEAQ (reference sequence). This CDR3 is built from 15 residues. The CDR3 reads CASNEQVNPYNEQFF. The CDR3 nucleotides are TGTGCCAGCAACGAACAGGTGAACCCCTACAATGAGCAGTTCTTC.

J is TRBJ1-2 and V is TRBV5-4, with 8 bases lining up with TRBD1. V lost 10 bases to trimming and J lost 8 bases; unmatched junction nucleotides: 13. Germline V CDR1 and CDR2: SGHNT, YYREEE (reference sequence). The CDR3 is made up of 13 amino acids. The DNA of the CDR3 is TGTGCCGCCAAAAACAGGGGGTCGGGCGGCTACACCTTC. It codes for CAAKNRGSGGYTF.

This sequence joins TRBV7-2 and TRBJ1-2, with TRBD1 matching over 12 bases. The germline gives CDR1 SGHTA, CDR2 FQGNSA. J gave up 4 bases and V 3 bases, and 9 bases lay outside the gene matches. The length of the CDR3 is 17 residues. The CDR3 DNA reads as TGTGCCAGCAGCTTCGGGGTGGGGACAGGGGGCCTCTATGGCTACACCTTC. Translating gives CASSFGVGTGGLYGYTF.

The rearrangement joins TRBV20-1 to TRBJ2-7, with a possible D match to TRBD2 (6 bases). This CDR3 is 11 amino acids long. Germline V gene data show CDR1 as DFQATT and CDR2 as SNEGSKA (reference sequence). V lost 6 bases, J lost 6 bases, and 12 bases lay in between. CDR3 in DNA: TGCAGTGCGAGGCCCGGGAGCGAGCAGTACTTC. Its translation is CSARPGSEQYF.

The chain joins TRBV19 to TRBJ2-1; TRBD2 matches at 8 bases. The germline V gene encodes CDR1 LNHDA and CDR2 SQIVND (reference sequence). V gave up 6 bases and J gave up 3 bases; unmatched junction bases: 10. This CDR3 contains 16 residues. The CDR3 nucleotides are TGTGCCAGTAGCCGGGCGTCGACTAGCGTCTACAATGAGCAGTTCTTC. Its protein product is CASSRASTSVYNEQFF.

The chain recombines TRBV30 with TRBJ2-7; TRBD2 aligns across 7 bases. The CDR3 contains 14 residues. V trimming: 1 base; J trimming: 7 bases; junction bases outside the gene matches: 10. Looked up from germline, CDR1 is GTSNPN and CDR2 is SVGIG (reference sequence). DNA for the CDR3: TGTGCCTGGAGTGGGGGCGGGAGCGAAATTGAGCAGTACTTC. Its protein product is CAWSGGGSEIEQYF.

The V and J genes are TRBV5-8 and TRBJ1-1; D is perhaps TRBD1 (5 bases). V was shortened by 4 bases and J by 0 bases, with 13 bases between the two germline ends. Germline lookup yields CDR1 SGHTS and CDR2 YDEGEE. The CDR3 covers 15 residues. CDR3 loop: CASSRFWGMNTEAFF. CDR3 nucleotide sequence: TGTGCCAGCAGCCGTTTTTGGGGGATGAACACTGAAGCTTTCTTT.

The rearrangement joins TRBV7-9 to TRBJ2-3; 13 bases fit TRBD2. The V gene end was trimmed by 1 base and the J gene end by 2 bases; junction bases not matched to a gene: 9. The CDR3 is made up of 19 amino acids. Germline assignment: CDR1 SEHNR and CDR2 FQNEAQ (reference sequence). The CDR3 DNA follows: TGTGCCAGCAGCTTAGGGGTAGCCGGGACTAGCGGGGACACAGATACGCAGTATTTT. Translation gives CASSLGVAGTSGDTDTQYF.

This clone was seen just once. CDR3 DNA sequence: TGTGCCAGCACCGAAACAGGGGGCGCCGGAACTGAAGCTTTCTTT. Protein sequence: CASTETGGAGTEAFF. This rearrangement joins TRBV9 to TRBJ1-1; 9 nucleotides line up with TRBD1. There are 15 residues in the CDR3. The ends lost 6 bases at V and 5 bases at J; junction bases unmatched: 11. Per the germline V gene, CDR1 is SGDLS and CDR2 is YYNGEE.

This chain uses TRBV5-6 with TRBJ1-5; 10 positions agree with TRBD1. This CDR3 has 15 residues. Germline V lookup: CDR1 SGHDT, CDR2 YYEEEE. V lost 3 bases to trimming and J lost 5 bases; unmatched junction nucleotides: 5. The CDR3 region is CASSYQTGGHQPQHF. The CDR3 DNA is TGTGCCAGCAGCTACCAGACAGGGGGCCATCAGCCCCAGCATTTT. Drawing the rest from reference TRBV5-6 and TRBJ1-5, the complete variable domain is DAGVTQSPTHLIKTRGQQVTLRCSPKSGHDTVSWYQQALGQGPQFIFQYYEEEERQRGNFPDRFSGHQFPNYSSELNVNALLLGDSALYLCASSYQTGGHQPQHFGDGTRLSIL.

The J gene is TRBJ1-1, the V gene TRBV4-3; TRBD1 matches at 8 bases. Germline CDR1 reads LGHNA; CDR2 reads YSLEER. The V segment lost 3 bases and the J segment 3 bases; nucleotides outside the gene matches: 6. The CDR3 extends over 15 amino acids. In nucleotides, the CDR3 is TGCGCCAGCAGCCAGGCGCCAGGGGGCCACACTGAAGCTTTCTTT. Protein: CASSQAPGGHTEAFF.

The rearrangement joins TRBV7-9 to TRBJ2-1; no definite D call. Trimming removed 2 bases at V and 5 bases at J, with 4 bases between. Germline CDR1 is SEHNR and CDR2 is FQNEAQ (reference sequence). The CDR3 spans 12 residues. CDR3 nucleotide sequence: TGTGCCAGCAGCTTAATGGACAATGAGCAGTTCTTC. Translated: CASSLMDNEQFF. Full variable domain (rest looked up from reference TRBV7-9 and TRBJ2-1): DTGVSQNPRHKITKRGQNVTFRCDPISEHNRLYWYRQTLGQGPEFLTYFQNEAQLEKSRLLSDRFSAERPKGSFSTLEIQRTEQGDSAMYLCASSLMDNEQFFGPGTRLTVL.

This chain uses TRBV7-2 with TRBJ2-7; D remains unclear. Germline V gene data show CDR1 as SGHTA and CDR2 as FQGNSA. The ends were cut back, 5 bases at V and 3 bases at J, with 14 bases in the middle. The CDR3 sequence is 14 residues long. Here the CDR3 DNA reads TGTGCCAGCAGCCCTGACCTGACCGACTACGAGCAGTACTTC. Translation: CASSPDLTDYEQYF.

This rearrangement joins TRBV29-1 to TRBJ2-2; D is unclear. The V end was cut by 5 bases, the J end by 8 bases, with 12 bases between. The CDR3 covers 12 residues. Germline CDR1 is SQVTM and CDR2 is ANQGSEA. CDR3 in DNA: TGCAGCGTTTCCCTCAGTCCGGGGGAGCTGTTTTTT. Amino acids: CSVSLSPGELFF.

The genes are TRBV4-2 and TRBJ2-1; TRBD2 aligns across 11 bases. This CDR3 comprises 16 residues. Germline CDR1 and CDR2: LGHNA and YNFKEQ. V shed 0 bases, J shed 8 bases, and the junction held 6 bases outside the gene matches. The CDR3 region is CASSQDETSGKYEQFF. The CDR3 nucleotides are TGTGCCAGCAGCCAAGATGAGACTAGCGGGAAATATGAGCAGTTCTTC.